This T cell receptor (beta chain) was captured in a study of cytotoxic CD8 clonotypes in ibrutinib-treated CLL. About the study: Following treatment for a median around 13 months, range 6 to 36, response samples were then taken.

Frozen PBMC stocks contributed roughly 2 micrograms of genomic DNA to the TCR beta libraries. Clones were sequenced by immunoSEQ multiplex PCR, and TCRdb holds only the in-frame ones, with some missing. The sample yields 45,000 to 65,000 clones, less than 85% seen once. The germline gives CDR1 SNHLY, CDR2 FYNNEI. CDR3 length equals 17 residues. The J segment lost 1 base and the V segment lost 5 bases, leaving 9 bases of the junction unmatched. Concerning this clone itself: Its antigen is not known.

Study results and caveats: Public clonotypes showed up rarely, and on treatment they shrank or held steady.

The material was PBMCs, obtained after 24 months of ibrutinib treatment. The TCR originated in a human donor with chronic lymphocytic leukemia. V and J are TRBV2 and TRBJ2-2; TRBD1 agrees at 8 bases. The CDR3, as DNA: TGTGCCAGCAGTCCTGACAGGGGTTTAATGAACACCGGGGAGCTGTTTTTT. This translates into CASSPDRGLMNTGELFF.